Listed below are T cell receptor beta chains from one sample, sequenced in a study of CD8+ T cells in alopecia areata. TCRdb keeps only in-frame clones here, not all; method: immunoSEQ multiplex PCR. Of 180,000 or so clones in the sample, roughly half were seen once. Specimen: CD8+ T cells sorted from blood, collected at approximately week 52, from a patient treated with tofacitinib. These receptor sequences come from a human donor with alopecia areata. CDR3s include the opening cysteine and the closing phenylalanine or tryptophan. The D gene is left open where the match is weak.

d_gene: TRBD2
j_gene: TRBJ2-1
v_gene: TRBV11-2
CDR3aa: CASSLLSQRGPHNEQFF

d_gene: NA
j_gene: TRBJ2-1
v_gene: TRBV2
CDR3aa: CASSERGAYNEQFF

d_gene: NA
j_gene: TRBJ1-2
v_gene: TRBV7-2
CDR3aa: CASTLGTRAYFNGGYGYTF

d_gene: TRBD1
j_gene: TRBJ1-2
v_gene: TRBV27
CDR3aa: CASSWGQRGDYGYTF

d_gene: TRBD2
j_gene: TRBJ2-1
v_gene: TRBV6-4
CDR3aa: CASSDSRGGNEQFF

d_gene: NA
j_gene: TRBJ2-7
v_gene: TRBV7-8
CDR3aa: CASSLRSYEQYF

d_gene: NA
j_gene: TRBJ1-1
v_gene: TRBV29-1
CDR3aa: CSVVAPPYAEAFF

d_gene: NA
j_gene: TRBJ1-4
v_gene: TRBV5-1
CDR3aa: CASRSASTNEKLFF

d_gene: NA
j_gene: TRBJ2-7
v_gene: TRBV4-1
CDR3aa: CASSQSRTSYEQYF

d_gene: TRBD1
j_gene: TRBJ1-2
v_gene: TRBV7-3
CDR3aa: CASSLTGAADYGYTF

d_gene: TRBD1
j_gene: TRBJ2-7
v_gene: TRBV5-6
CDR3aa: CASSRDRGLYEQYF

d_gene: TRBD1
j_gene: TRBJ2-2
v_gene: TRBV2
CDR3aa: CATKPGQGWTGELFF

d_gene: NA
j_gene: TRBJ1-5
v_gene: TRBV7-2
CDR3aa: CASSPGGSRGNQPQHF

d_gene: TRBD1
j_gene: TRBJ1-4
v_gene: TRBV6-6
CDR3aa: CASSYVTGGEEKLFF

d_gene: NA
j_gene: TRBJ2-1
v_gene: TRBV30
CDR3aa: CAWEIPGRGDEQFF

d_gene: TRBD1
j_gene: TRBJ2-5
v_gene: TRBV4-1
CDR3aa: CASSLDREETQYF

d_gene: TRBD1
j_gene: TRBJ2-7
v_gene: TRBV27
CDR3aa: CASRGVGQPYEQYF

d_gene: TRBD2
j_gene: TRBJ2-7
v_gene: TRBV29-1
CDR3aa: CSVTQRGSSYEQYF

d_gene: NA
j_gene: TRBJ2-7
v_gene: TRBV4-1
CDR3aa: CASSPLLGRTTYEQYF

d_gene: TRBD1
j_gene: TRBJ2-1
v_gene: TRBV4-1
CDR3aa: CASSLGTGLYNEQFF

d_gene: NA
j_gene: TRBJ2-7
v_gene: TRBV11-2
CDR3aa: CASSLGILRGPTYEQYF

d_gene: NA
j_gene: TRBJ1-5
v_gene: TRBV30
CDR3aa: CAWAPDSNQPQHF

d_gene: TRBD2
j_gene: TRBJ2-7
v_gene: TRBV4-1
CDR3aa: CASSQSERGTYEQYF

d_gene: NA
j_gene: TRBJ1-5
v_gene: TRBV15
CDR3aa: CATSSDPGRSNQPQHF

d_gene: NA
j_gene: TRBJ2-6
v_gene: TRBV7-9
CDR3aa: CASSFGSSGANVLTF

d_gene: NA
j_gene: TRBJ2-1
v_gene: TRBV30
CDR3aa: CAWIWQGYHNEQFF

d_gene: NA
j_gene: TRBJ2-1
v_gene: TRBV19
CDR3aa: CASSIDEENEQFF

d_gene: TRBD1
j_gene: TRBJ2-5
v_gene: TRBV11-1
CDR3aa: CASSSTGTGGWETQYF

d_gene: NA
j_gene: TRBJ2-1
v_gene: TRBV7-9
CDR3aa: CASSLETSLREQFF

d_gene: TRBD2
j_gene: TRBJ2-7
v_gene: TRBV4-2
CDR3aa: CASSQVPGTISYEQYF

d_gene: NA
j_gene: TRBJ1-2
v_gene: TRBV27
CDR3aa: CASSTSGDGYTF

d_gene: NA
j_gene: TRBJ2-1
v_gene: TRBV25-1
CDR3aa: CATLSGEQFF

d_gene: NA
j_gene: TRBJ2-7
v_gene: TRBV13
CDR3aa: CAIGVGEQYF

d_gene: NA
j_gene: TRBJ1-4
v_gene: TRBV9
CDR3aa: CASSVRGATNEKLFF

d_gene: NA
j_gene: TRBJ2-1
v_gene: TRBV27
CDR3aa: CASSPGLTQQFF

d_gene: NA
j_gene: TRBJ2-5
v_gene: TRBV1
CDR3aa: CTSSQEKRGVGQTQYF

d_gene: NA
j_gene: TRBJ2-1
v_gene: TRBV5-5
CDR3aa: CASSENRVGNEQFF

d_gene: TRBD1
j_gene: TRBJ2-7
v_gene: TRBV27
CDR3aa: CASSPRQGGTYEQYF

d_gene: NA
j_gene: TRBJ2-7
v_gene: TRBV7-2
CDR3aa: CASSLVGTGPPYEQYF

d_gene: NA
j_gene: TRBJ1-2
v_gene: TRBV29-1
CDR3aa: CSVAQGDYGYTF

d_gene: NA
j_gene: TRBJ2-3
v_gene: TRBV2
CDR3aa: CASSDDPGSDSLTDTQYF

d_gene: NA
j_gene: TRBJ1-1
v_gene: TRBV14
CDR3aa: CASSQVSGRGTEAFF

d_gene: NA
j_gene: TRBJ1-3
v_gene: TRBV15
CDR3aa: CATSRDSINGNTIYF

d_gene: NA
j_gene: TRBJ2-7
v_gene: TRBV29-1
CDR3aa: CSAEGTTYEQYF

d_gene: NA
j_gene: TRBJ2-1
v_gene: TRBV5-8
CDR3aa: CASHIRGVHNEQFF

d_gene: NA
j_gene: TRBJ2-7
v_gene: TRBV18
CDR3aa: CASSPPTEDSYEQYF

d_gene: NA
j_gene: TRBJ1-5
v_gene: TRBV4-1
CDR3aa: CASSQVNREPQHF

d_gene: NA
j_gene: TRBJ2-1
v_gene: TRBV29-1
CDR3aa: CSAALGPSNEQFF

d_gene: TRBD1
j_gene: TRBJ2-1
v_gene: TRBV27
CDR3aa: CASSSTGGPWGNEQFF

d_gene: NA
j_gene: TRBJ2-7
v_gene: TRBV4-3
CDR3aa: CASSQDRQKGYEQYF

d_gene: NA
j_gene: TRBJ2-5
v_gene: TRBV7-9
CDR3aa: CASSSPPETQYF

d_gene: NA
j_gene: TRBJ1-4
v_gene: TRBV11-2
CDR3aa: CASSSQNEKLFF

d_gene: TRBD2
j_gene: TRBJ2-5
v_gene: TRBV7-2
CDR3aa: CASSYQRGEAETQYF

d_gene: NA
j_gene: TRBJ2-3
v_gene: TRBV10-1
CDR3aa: CASSESGGGETDTQYF

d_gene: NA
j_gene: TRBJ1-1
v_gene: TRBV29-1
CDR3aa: CSVVDRRRDTEAFF

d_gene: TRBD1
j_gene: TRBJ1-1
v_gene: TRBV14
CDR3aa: CASSQVGQAEAFF